The clone carrying this T cell receptor beta chain was seen a few times. These data come from a study of T-cell reconstitution after alpha-beta-depleted transplantation in children. Preparing the TCRbeta library involved the use of unique molecular identifiers. Each CDR3 protein gets one entry after TCRdb re-called the PCR reads with MiXCR. The sample lists about 400,000 distinct CDR3 sequences, around 20% seen once, with less than 4.5% in the top ten. CDR3 length: 16 residues. Germline trimming cut 5 bases from V and 7 bases from J; bases unmatched to any gene: 14. CDR1 is SEHNR, CDR2 FQNEAQ, per germline (reference sequence).

The clonotype was recovered from a human donor who donated a stem cell graft to a child with acute myeloid leukemia. The chain employs TRBV7-9 and TRBJ2-1, with TRBD1 matching 7 bases. The material sequenced was PBMCs from the stem cell graft donor, taken from the stem cell graft. The CDR3 nucleotides read TGTGCCAGCAGCCTCCCAGGGGGACAGATGGTAAATGAGCAGTTCTTC. Amino acid sequence: CASSLPGGQMVNEQFF.